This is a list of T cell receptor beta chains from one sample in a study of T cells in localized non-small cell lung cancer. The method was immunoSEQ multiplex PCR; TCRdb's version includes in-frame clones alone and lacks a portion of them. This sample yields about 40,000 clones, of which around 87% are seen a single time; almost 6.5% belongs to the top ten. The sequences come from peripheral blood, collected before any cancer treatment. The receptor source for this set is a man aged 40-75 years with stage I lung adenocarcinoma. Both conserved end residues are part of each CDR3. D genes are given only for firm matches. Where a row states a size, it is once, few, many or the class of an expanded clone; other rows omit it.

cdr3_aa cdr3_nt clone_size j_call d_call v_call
CASSLDAPRANVLTF TGTGCCAGCAGCTTAGATGCGCCGCGGGCCAACGTCCTGACTTTC NA TRBJ2-6 NA TRBV7-9
CASSIRLAASTDTQYF TGTGCCAGCAGCATCAGACTAGCGGCTAGCACAGATACGCAGTATTTT NA TRBJ2-3 TRBD2 TRBV11-1
CAIRERQGNTEAFF TGTGCCATCAGGGAGCGACAGGGTAACACTGAAGCTTTCTTT NA TRBJ1-1 TRBD1 TRBV10-3
CSAELAGVSDTQYF TGCAGCGCCGAACTAGCGGGAGTGTCAGATACGCAGTATTTT NA TRBJ2-3 TRBD2 TRBV29-1
CASSLAGREETQYF TGTGCCAGCAGCTTAGCGGGCCGGGAAGAGACCCAGTACTTC NA TRBJ2-5 NA TRBV5-4
CASSPGGASGELFF TGTGCCAGCAGCCCCGGGGGGGCGAGCGGGGAGCTGTTTTTT NA TRBJ2-2 TRBD2 TRBV5-4
CASSSEVLADRNEQFF TGTGCCAGCAGCTCGGAGGTACTAGCGGACAGGAATGAGCAGTTCTTC NA TRBJ2-1 NA TRBV5-6
CASSEGAYQPQHF TGTGCCAGCAGTGAAGGGGCTTATCAGCCCCAGCATTTT NA TRBJ1-5 NA TRBV25-1
CASSLTGPGGKGMNTGELFF TGTGCCAGCAGCTTAACAGGTCCGGGCGGGAAAGGAATGAACACCGGGGAGCTGTTTTTT NA TRBJ2-2 NA TRBV7-3
CASSSPDRANYGYTF TGCGCCAGCAGCTCACCGGACAGGGCTAACTATGGCTACACCTTC NA TRBJ1-2 TRBD1 TRBV10-2
CASSLSGTGIYGYTF TGTGCCAGCAGCTTGTCCGGGACAGGGATCTATGGCTACACCTTC NA TRBJ1-2 TRBD1 TRBV5-5
CASRLAGTGELFF TGTGCCAGCAGACTTGCGGGGACCGGGGAGCTGTTTTTT NA TRBJ2-2 NA TRBV28
CASMFARLFGSGANVLTF TGTGCCAGCATGTTCGCTAGATTGTTTGGCTCTGGGGCCAACGTCCTGACTTTC NA TRBJ2-6 NA TRBV7-8
CASSLATGAGYTF TGTGCCAGCAGCTTGGCGACAGGGGCAGGCTACACCTTC few TRBJ1-2 TRBD1 TRBV5-6
CASSQDGGELFF TGCGCCAGCAGCCAAGATGGCGGGGAGCTGTTTTTT NA TRBJ2-2 NA TRBV4-1
CARSPRDKNTEAFF TGTGCCAGAAGCCCCCGGGACAAGAACACTGAAGCTTTCTTT NA TRBJ1-1 NA TRBV5-3
CASSQFRGSGVTGELFF TGTGCCAGCAGCCAATTTAGAGGGAGCGGGGTCACCGGGGAGCTGTTTTTT NA TRBJ2-2 TRBD2 TRBV14
CAWSVWSPGYEQYF TGTGCCTGGAGTGTCTGGTCTCCGGGCTACGAGCAGTACTTC NA TRBJ2-7 NA TRBV30
CASSLLAGIGETQYF TGCGCCAGCAGCTTGTTAGCGGGAATCGGTGAGACCCAGTACTTC NA TRBJ2-5 TRBD2 TRBV5-1
CAITRGQATGGGYTF TGTGCCATCACAAGAGGACAGGCAACCGGAGGGGGCTACACCTTC few TRBJ1-2 TRBD1 TRBV10-3
CASSTLPGGTPVGTQYF TGTGCCAGCAGCACTCTCCCGGGGGGGACTCCGGTTGGGACCCAGTACTTC NA TRBJ2-5 TRBD2 TRBV7-2
CASSQDWPGQSNYGYTF TGCGCCAGCAGCCAAGATTGGCCGGGACAGTCTAACTATGGCTACACCTTC NA TRBJ1-2 TRBD1 TRBV4-3
CASSQQGIPYEQYF TGTGCCAGCAGTCAACAGGGGATTCCCTACGAGCAGTACTTC NA TRBJ2-7 TRBD1 TRBV2
CASSQALAGGVNEQFF TGCGCCAGCAGCCAGGCACTAGCGGGAGGGGTCAATGAGCAGTTCTTC NA TRBJ2-1 TRBD2 TRBV4-1
CASSDGTIRYEQYF TGCGCCAGCAGTGACGGGACTATACGGTACGAGCAGTACTTC NA TRBJ2-7 TRBD2 TRBV10-2
CASSQEDVANYEQYF TGCGCCAGCAGCCAAGAGGACGTGGCCAACTACGAGCAGTACTTC NA TRBJ2-7 NA TRBV4-3
CASSLKGETQYF TGTGCCAGCAGTTTGAAGGGGGAGACCCAGTACTTC NA TRBJ2-5 NA TRBV27
CASSPRRDTSRPYEQYF TGTGCCAGCTCACCTCGCCGGGACACATCAAGGCCCTACGAGCAGTACTTC NA TRBJ2-7 NA TRBV18
CASEGAGPGELFF TGTGCCAGCGAGGGTGCGGGTCCTGGGGAGCTGTTTTTT few TRBJ2-2 NA TRBV6-5
CASSSLWDRGSYEQYF TGTGCCAGCAGCTCCCTATGGGACAGGGGATCCTACGAGCAGTACTTC NA TRBJ2-7 TRBD1 TRBV11-3
CASSSQTGVEKLFF TGTGCCAGTAGTAGCCAAACTGGGGTGGAAAAACTGTTTTTT NA TRBJ1-4 NA TRBV19
CASSQVLASTDTQYF TGCGCCAGCAGCCAAGTATTAGCTAGCACAGATACGCAGTATTTT NA TRBJ2-3 NA TRBV4-3
CASRRDRGTNEKLFF TGTGCCAGTAGAAGAGACCGAGGAACTAATGAAAAACTGTTTTTT NA TRBJ1-4 NA TRBV19
CASSFDEVTGELFF TGTGCCAGCAGTTTCGATGAGGTCACCGGGGAGCTGTTTTTT few TRBJ2-2 NA TRBV27
CRPGRSYEQYF TGCAGACCGGGACGGTCCTACGAGCAGTACTTC NA TRBJ2-7 NA TRBV20-1
CAISESSGAVPRYTF TGTGCCATCAGTGAGTCGAGTGGGGCCGTCCCCCGATACACCTTC NA TRBJ1-2 NA TRBV10-3
CASSLNPTSYEQYF TGTGCCAGCAGCTTGAACCCGACTTCCTACGAGCAGTACTTC NA TRBJ2-7 NA TRBV5-6
CASSHPDRSTDTQYF TGCGCCAGCAGCCACCCCGACCGTAGCACAGATACGCAGTATTTT NA TRBJ2-3 NA TRBV5-1
CASSLTLAETYEQYF TGCGCCAGCAGCCTCACTCTAGCGGAGACCTACGAGCAGTACTTC NA TRBJ2-7 TRBD2 TRBV4-3
CASSSQGMNTEAFF TGTGCCAGTAGTTCGCAGGGCATGAACACTGAAGCTTTCTTT NA TRBJ1-1 NA TRBV19